This T cell receptor (beta chain) was identified during a study of blood T cell repertoires in COVID-19. As for the study in general: Researchers got acute and convalescent COVID-19 samples from the United States, Italy and Spain. PBMCs, B-cell-depleted T cells, or T cells were the source of the cDNA or gDNA that made up the material.

The CDR3 extends over 12 amino acids. With 4 bases removed from V and 8 bases from J, the gap between germline ends came to 7 bases. The germline V gene encodes CDR1 SGHRS and CDR2 YFSETQ. Per the study methods: Reference gene primer amplification yielded estimated nucleated cell counts. Method: immunoSEQ multiplex PCR; TCRdb's copy keeps in-frame clones and lacks some. The V and J calls and clone size were taken over from that table, and D and trimming were inferred from the DNA. The data contain hundreds of thousands of clones, 88% of them seen just once; the ten biggest clones take up 0.9% to 1%. Sequenced input: peripheral blood. V gene TRBV5-1 combines with J gene TRBJ1-6; D is unclear. The sequence derives from a woman aged 35 to 49 who had recovered from COVID-19. The CDR3 protein is CASSTRDSPLHF. The CDR3 coding sequence is TGCGCCAGCAGCACTCGGGATTCACCCCTCCACTTT.